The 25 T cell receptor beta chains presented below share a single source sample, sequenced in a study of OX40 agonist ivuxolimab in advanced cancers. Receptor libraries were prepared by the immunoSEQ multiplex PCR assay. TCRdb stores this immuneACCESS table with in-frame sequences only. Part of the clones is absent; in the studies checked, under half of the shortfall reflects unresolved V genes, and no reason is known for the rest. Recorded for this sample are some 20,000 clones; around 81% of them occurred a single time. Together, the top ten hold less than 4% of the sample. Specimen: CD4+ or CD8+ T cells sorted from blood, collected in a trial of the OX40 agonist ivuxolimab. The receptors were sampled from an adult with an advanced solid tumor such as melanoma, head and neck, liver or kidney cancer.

CDR3 in DNA: TGTGCCAGTAGTGGAGCGGGAGTGGGCAATGAGCAGTTCTTC. Protein product: CASSGAGVGNEQFF. The chain couples TRBV19 to TRBJ2-1; 8 nucleotides align to TRBD2. The CDR3 sequence is 14 residues long. V dropped 5 bases and J dropped 6; count of bases not matched to a gene: 6. Germline values: CDR1 LNHDA, CDR2 SQIVND (reference sequence). Full variable domain (rest looked up from reference TRBV19 and TRBJ2-1): DGGITQSPKYLFRKEGQNVTLSCEQNLNHDAMYWYRQDPGQGLRLIYYSQIVNDFQKGDIAEGYSVSREKKESFPLTVTSAQKNPTAFYLCASSGAGVGNEQFFGPGTRLTVL.

The CDR3 region is CASSSAGQGENIQYF. CDR3 nucleotide sequence: TGTGCCAGCAGCTCTGCGGGACAGGGGGAAAACATTCAGTACTTC. The rearrangement uses TRBV7-2 and TRBJ2-4; TRBD1 agrees at 11 bases. CDR1 is SGHTA and CDR2 is FQGNSA in the germline V gene. There are 15 residues in the CDR3. The V gene end was trimmed by 4 bases and the J gene end by 5 bases; junction bases not matched to a gene: 4.

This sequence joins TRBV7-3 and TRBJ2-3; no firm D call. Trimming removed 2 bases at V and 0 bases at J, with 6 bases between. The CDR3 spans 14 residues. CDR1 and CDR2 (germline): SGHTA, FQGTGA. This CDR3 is CASSLWGSTDTQYF. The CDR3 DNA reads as TGTGCCAGCAGCTTATGGGGTAGCACAGATACGCAGTATTTT.

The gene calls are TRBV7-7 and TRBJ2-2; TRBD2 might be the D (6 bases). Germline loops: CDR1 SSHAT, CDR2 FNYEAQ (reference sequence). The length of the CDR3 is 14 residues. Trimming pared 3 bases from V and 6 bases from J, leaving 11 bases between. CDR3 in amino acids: CASSFDLAAGELFF. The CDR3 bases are TGTGCCAGCAGCTTCGATTTAGCGGCCGGGGAGCTGTTTTTT.

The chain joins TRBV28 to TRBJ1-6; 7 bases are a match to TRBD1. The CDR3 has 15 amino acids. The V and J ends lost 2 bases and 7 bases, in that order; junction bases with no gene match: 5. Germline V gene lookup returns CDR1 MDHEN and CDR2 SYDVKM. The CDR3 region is CASSLGDRENSPLHF. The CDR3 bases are TGTGCCAGCAGTTTAGGTGACAGGGAAAATTCACCCCTCCACTTT.

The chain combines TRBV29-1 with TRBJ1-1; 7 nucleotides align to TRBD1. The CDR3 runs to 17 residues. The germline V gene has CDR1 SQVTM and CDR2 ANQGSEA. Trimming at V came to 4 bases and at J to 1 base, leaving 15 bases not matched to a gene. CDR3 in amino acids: CSVVPSFRTGKNTEAFF. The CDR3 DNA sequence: TGCAGCGTTGTTCCTTCCTTTAGGACAGGCAAGAACACTGAAGCTTTCTTT.

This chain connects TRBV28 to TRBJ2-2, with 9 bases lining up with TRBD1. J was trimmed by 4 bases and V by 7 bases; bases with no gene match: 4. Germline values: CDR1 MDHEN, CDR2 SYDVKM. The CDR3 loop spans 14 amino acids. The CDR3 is CASNRGRFTGELFF. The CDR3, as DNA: TGTGCCAGCAACAGGGGGCGATTCACCGGGGAGCTGTTTTTT.

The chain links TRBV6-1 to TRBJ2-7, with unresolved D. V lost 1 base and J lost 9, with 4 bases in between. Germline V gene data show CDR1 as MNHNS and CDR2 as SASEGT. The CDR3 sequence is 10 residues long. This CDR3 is CASSEEVQYF. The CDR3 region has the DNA TGTGCCAGCAGTGAAGAAGTGCAGTACTTC.

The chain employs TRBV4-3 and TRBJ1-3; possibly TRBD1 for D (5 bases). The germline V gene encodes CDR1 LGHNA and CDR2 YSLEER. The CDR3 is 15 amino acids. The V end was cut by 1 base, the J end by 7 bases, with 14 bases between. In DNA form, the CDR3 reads TGCGCCAGCAGCCAAGTTGGAGCAGGGAGGAACACCATATATTTT. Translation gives CASSQVGAGRNTIYF.

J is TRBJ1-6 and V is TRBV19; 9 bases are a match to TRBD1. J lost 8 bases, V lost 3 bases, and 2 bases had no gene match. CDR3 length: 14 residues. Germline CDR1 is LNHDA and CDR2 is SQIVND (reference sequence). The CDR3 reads CASSIRTGDSPLHF. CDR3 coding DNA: TGTGCCAGTAGTATCCGGACAGGGGATTCACCCCTCCACTTT.

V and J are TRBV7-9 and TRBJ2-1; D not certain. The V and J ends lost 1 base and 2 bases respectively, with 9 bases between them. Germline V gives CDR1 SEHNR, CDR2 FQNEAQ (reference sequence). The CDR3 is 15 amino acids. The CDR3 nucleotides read TGTGCCAGCAGCTTAGTGATGGGGACCTACAATGAGCAGTTCTTC. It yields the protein CASSLVMGTYNEQFF. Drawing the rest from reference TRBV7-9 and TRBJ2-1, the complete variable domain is DTGVSQNPRHKITKRGQNVTFRCDPISEHNRLYWYRQTLGQGPEFLTYFQNEAQLEKSRLLSDRFSAERPKGSFSTLEIQRTEQGDSAMYLCASSLVMGTYNEQFFGPGTRLTVL.

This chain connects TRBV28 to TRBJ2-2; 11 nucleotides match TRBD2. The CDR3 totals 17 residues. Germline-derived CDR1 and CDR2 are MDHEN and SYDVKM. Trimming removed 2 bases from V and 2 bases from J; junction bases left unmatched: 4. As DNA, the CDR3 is TGTGCCAGCAGTTTAGCTAGCGGGAGGATAAACACCGGGGAGCTGTTTTTT. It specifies CASSLASGRINTGELFF.

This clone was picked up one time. The CDR3 protein is CASSGPDRTLPQYF. The CDR3 coding sequence is TGCGCCAGCAGTGGCCCCGACAGGACTCTCCCGCAGTATTTT. V is TRBV10-2 and J is TRBJ2-3, with D possibly being TRBD1 (6 bases). The ends were cut back, 4 bases at V and 10 bases at J, with 18 bases in the middle. This CDR3 region has 14 residues. The V gene's germline CDR1 is WSHSY and CDR2 SAAADI.

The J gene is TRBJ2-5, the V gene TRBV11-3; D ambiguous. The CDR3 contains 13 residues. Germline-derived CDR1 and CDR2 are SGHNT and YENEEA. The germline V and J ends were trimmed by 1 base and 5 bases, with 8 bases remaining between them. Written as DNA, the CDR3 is TGTGCCAGCAGCTTAGGGCCCGTGGAGACCCAGTACTTC. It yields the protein CASSLGPVETQYF.

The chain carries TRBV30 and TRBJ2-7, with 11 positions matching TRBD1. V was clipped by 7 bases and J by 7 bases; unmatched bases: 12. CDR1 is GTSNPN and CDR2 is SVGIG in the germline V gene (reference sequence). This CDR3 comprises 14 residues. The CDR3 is CAYRRGTGGREQYF. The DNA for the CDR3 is TGTGCCTATCGACGGGGGACAGGGGGTAGGGAGCAGTACTTC.

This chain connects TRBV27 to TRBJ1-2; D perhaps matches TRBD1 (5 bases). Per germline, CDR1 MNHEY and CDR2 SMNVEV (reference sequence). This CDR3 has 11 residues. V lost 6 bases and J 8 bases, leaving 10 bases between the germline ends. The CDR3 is CASSSGYGYTF. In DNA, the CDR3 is TGTGCCAGCAGCTCAGGGTACGGCTACACCTTC.

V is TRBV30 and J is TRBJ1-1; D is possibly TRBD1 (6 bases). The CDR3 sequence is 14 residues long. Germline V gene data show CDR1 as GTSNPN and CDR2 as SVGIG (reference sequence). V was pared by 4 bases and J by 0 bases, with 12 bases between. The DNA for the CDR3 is TGTGCCTGGACCGCGGACAGCATGAACACTGAAGCTTTCTTT. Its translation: CAWTADSMNTEAFF. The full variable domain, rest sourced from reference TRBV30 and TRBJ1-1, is SQTIHQWPATLVQPVGSPLSLECTVEGTSNPNLYWYRQAAGRGLQLLFYSVGIGQISSEVPQNLSASRPQDRQFILSSKKLLLSDSGFYLCAWTADSMNTEAFFGQGTRLTVV.

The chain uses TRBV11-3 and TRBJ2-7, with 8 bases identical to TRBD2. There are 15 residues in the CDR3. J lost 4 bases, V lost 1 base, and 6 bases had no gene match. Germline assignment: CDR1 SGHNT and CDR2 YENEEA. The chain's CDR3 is CASSLGLATQYEQYF. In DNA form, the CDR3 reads TGTGCCAGCAGCTTAGGACTAGCGACCCAATACGAGCAGTACTTC.

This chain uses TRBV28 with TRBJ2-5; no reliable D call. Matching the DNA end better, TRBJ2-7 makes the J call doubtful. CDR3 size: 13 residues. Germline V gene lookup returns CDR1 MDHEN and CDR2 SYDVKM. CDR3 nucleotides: TGTGCCAGCAGTCCCGGAAACGTCAACGAGCAGTACTTC. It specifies CASSPGNVNEQYF.

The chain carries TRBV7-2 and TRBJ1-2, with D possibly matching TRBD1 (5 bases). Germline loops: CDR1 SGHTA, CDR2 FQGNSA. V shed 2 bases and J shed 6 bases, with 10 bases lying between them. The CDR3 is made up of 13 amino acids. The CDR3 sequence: CASSLQGWNGYTF. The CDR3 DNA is TGTGCCAGCAGCTTACAGGGTTGGAATGGCTACACCTTC.

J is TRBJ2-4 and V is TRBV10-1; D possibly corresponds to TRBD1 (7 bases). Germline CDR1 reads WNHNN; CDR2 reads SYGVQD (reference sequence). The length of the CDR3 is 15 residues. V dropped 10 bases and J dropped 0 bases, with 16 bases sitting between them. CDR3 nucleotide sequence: TGCGCCACCCAGGGGGGCGTTAAAGCCAAAAACATTCAGTACTTC. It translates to CATQGGVKAKNIQYF.

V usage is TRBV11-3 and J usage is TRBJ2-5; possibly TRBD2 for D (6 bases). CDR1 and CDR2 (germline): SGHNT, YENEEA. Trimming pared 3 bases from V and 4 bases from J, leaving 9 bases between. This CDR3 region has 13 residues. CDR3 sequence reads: CASSFHGGETQYF. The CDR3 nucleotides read TGTGCCAGCAGCTTTCACGGGGGAGAGACCCAGTACTTC.

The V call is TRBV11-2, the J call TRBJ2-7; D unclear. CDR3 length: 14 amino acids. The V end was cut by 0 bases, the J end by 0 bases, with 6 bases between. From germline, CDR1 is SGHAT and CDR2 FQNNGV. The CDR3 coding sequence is TGTGCCAGCAGCTTAGAGGGCGTCTCCTACGAGCAGTACTTC. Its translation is CASSLEGVSYEQYF.

CDR3 residues: CASSEQGTTNEKLFF. Here the CDR3 DNA reads TGTGCCAGCAGTGAACAGGGAACTACTAATGAAAAACTGTTTTTT. This chain uses TRBV2 with TRBJ1-4; a weak D match, TRBD1 (5 bases). The CDR3 totals 15 residues. The ends were cut back, 2 bases at V and 2 bases at J, with 9 bases in the middle. Per germline, CDR1 SNHLY and CDR2 FYNNEI.

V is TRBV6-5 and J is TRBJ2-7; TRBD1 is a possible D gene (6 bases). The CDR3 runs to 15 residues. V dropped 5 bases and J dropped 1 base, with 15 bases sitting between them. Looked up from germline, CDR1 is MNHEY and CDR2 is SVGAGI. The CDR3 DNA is TGTGCCAGCAGTGTCGGACAGTTTCTTTCCTACGAGCAGTACTTC. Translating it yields CASSVGQFLSYEQYF.